The sequence of this T cell receptor beta chain was determined in a study of OX40 agonist ivuxolimab in advanced cancers. The study in broad terms: Ivuxolimab was a fully human IgG2 agonistic monoclonal antibody targeting the costimulatory receptor OX40 (CD134). Three dose-escalation patients achieved partial responses, one with hepatocellular carcinoma and two with cutaneous melanoma. Prior anti-PD-1, anti-PD-L1 or anti-CTLA-4 therapy was permitted, and checkpoint inhibitors had been received by 30% to 40% of dose-escalation patients. A male proportion of roughly 80% and a mean age of about 60 years, ranging from 23 to 79, were recorded for the dose-escalation cohort. Of the 52 patients in dose escalation, some 20 had hepatocellular carcinoma, some 15 had melanoma, 9 had renal cell carcinoma and 9 had head and neck cancer. The paper describes the monotherapy dose-escalation part (N of about 52 patients) of the phase I trial of ivuxolimab. Intravenous ivuxolimab was administered to patients every 2 weeks at six dose levels: 0.01, 0.1, 0.3, 1.5, 3 and 10 mg/kg. Peripheral TCRbeta sequencing aimed to test whether ivuxolimab altered TCR sequence diversity and caused clonal T-cell expansion.

Overall study results and their limits: Low levels of normalized T-cell clonal expansion were also seen in some patients who did not respond. At doses of 0.1 to 3.0 mg/kg, clonal expansion of both CD4+ and CD8+ blood T cells was observed from baseline to week 6. The antigen specificity of the clonally expanded peripheral T cells was not determined. In the 0.1-3.0 mg/kg groups, partial responders had among the lowest normalized peripheral clonal expansion, particularly in CD8+ T cells. On average, CD8+ T cells showed more expanded clones than CD4+ T cells after ivuxolimab.

As to this clone: Its antigen remains unidentified. It has no much larger one-base neighbor in the sample; base qualities were not kept.

To sequence the TCRbeta CDR3 region, genomic DNA was isolated from the sorted cells. The immunoSEQ Assay was used to sequence the TCRbeta CDR3 regions. TCRdb mirrors the immuneACCESS table, restricted to in-frame sequences. Some clones are absent from its copies; in checked studies, under half trace to an unresolved V gene, and the reason for the others is unknown. This sample gives approximately 15,000 clones in total; about 91% of them show up just once. The ten largest make up 7.2% of the sample. The trial excluded patients who had a history of autoimmune disease or who were on systemic immunosuppression. Peripheral blood for TCR sequencing was collected from all dose cohorts at baseline, on cycle 4 day 1, and on cycle 7 day 1. Samples came from an open-label, multicenter, first-in-human phase I dose-escalation trial of ivuxolimab. Adults with locally advanced or metastatic melanoma, renal cell, hepatocellular, or head and neck squamous cell carcinoma were enrolled in the trial. Before TCR sequencing, CD4+ T cells and CD8+ T cells from peripheral blood were sorted into separate populations.

The CDR3 contains 15 residues, cysteine and phenylalanine counted. Left in the record is the CDR3 DNA by itself, 45 bases read in frame from the first base. V is reduced by 3 bases and J by 5 bases, leaving a spacing of 16 bases between them. For CDR1 and CDR2, the germline V gene lists MDHEN and SYDVKM. This receptor chain uses TRBV28 and TRBJ1-2; tentative D gene TRBD1, with 5 bases matching. This specimen consisted of CD4+ or CD8+ T cells sorted from blood, obtained in a trial of the OX40 agonist ivuxolimab. The receptor was derived from an adult with an advanced solid tumor such as melanoma, head and neck, liver or kidney cancer. The CDR3 amino acid sequence is: CASSFLLDSLYGYTF. The nucleotide sequence is given as TGTGCCAGCAGTTTCCTCCTAGACAGCCTTTATGGCTACACCTTC.